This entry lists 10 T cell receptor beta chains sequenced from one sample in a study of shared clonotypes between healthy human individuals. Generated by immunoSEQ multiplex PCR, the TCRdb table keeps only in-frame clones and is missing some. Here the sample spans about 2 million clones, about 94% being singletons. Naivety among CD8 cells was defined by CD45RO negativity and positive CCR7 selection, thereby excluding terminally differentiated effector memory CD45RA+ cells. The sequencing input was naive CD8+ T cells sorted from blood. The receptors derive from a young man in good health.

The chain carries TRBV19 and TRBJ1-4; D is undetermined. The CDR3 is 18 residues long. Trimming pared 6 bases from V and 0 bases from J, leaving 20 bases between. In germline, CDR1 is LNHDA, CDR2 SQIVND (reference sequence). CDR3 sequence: CASSSGLAAKATNEKLFF. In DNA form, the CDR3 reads TGTGCCAGTAGCTCCGGACTCGCGGCCAAGGCAACTAATGAAAAACTGTTTTTT.

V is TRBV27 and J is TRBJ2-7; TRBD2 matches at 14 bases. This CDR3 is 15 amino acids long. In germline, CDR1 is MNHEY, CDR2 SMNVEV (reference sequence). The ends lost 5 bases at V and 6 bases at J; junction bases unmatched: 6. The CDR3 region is CASSHGTSGRGEQYF. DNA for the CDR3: TGTGCCAGCAGTCATGGGACTAGCGGGAGAGGCGAGCAGTACTTC.

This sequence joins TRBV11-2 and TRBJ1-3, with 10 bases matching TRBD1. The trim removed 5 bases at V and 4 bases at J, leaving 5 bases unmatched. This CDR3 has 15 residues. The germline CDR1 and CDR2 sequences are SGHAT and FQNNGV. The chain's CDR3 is CASSPGQGNGNTIYF. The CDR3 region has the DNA TGTGCCAGCAGCCCGGGACAGGGGAACGGAAACACCATATATTTT.

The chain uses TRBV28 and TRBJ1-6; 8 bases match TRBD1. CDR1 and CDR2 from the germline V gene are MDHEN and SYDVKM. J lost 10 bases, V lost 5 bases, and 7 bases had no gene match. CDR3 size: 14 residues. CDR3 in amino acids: CASSPTGAGSPLHF. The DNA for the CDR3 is TGTGCCAGCAGTCCGACAGGGGCAGGGTCACCCCTCCACTTT.

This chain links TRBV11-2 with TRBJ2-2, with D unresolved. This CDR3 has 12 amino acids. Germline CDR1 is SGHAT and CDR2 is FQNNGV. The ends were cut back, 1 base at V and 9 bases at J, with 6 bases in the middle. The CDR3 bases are TGTGCCAGCAGCTTAGTGGCCCGGGAGCTGTTTTTT. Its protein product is CASSLVARELFF.

In DNA, the CDR3 is TGTGCCAGCGGCCCTAGACAGGGAACCGGGGAGCTGTTTTTT. Its protein product is CASGPRQGTGELFF. The genes are TRBV28 and TRBJ2-2; 7 bases are a match to TRBD1. V shed 8 bases, J shed 5 bases, and the junction held 8 bases outside the gene matches. The length of the CDR3 is 14 residues. Germline V gene data show CDR1 as MDHEN and CDR2 as SYDVKM.

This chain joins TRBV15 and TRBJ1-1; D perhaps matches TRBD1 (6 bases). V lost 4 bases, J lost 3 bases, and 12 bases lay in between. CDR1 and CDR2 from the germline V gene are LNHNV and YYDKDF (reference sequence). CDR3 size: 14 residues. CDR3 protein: CATSIQEGDTEAFF. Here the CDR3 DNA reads TGTGCCACCAGCATACAGGAGGGGGACACTGAAGCTTTCTTT.

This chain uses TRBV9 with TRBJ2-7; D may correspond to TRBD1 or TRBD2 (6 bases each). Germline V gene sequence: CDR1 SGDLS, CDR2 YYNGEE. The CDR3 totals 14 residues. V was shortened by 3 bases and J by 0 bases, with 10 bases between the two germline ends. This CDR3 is CASSAGASSYEQYF. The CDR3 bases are TGTGCCAGCAGCGCGGGGGCCTCCTCCTACGAGCAGTACTTC.

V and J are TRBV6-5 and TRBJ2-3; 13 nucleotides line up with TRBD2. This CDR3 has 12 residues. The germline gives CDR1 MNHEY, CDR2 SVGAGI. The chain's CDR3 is CTTGTSGTTQYF. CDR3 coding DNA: TGTACCACCGGGACTAGCGGGACTACGCAGTATTTT.

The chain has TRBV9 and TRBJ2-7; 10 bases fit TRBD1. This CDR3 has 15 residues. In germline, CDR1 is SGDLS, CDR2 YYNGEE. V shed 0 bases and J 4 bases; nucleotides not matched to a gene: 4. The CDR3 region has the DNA TGTGCCAGCAGCGTAGACTGGACAGGGGGTTACGAGCAGTACTTC. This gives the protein CASSVDWTGGYEQYF.